This T cell receptor (beta chain) stems from a study of sequential checkpoint blockade in melanoma. Study information: First-line arms were nivolumab then ipilimumab, or the reverse, randomized 1:1.

Repertoires were generated with immunoSEQ multiplex PCR, while TCRdb's copy carries only in-frame clones and drops some. The sample holds under 20,000 clones, approximately 74% seen once. This sample's treatment: randomized to nivolumab then ipilimumab (arm A) or the reverse (arm B). Patients had received no earlier DNA-damaging chemotherapy. Sorted cells were live CD3+CD8+, lacking CD19 and CD56, from PBMCs. The receptor was derived from a human donor with melanoma. The starting material was CD8+ T cells sorted from blood (inferred from file names), obtained from a patient given nivolumab and ipilimumab in sequence.

CDR3: CASSQDPITISTDTQYF. CDR3 DNA: TGCGCCAGCAGCCAAGATCCTATCACCATTAGCACAGATACGCAGTATTTT. The chain joins TRBV4-1 to TRBJ2-3; D gene uncertain. Germline V lookup: CDR1 MGHRA, CDR2 YSYEKL. The CDR3 is 17 amino acids. The V and J ends lost 0 bases and 0 bases respectively, with 13 bases between them.